This paragraph reports one TCR beta chain. This clonotype showed up many times. It lacks a known antigen. Per-base qualities were not stored, and no clone one base away is much larger. The entry originates in a study of breast tumors, draining lymph nodes, adjacent tissues (TCRdb year 2016). About the investigation overall: TCR beta repertoires were compared across tumor, adjacent nontumor tissue and axillary lymph nodes obtained from breast cancer patients. The study aimed to assess the relationships and possible T-cell exchange between tumor, surrounding tissue and draining lymph node repertoires in human breast cancer. Overall study outcomes, separate from this receptor: Tumor T-cell repertoires showed less diversity than lymph node repertoires and more diversity than nontumor tissue repertoires, and tumor T-cell repertoires showed preferential V and J gene usage. The data were considered consistent with most tumor T cells being derived from the lymph node and subsequently expanding within tumor tissue. Tumor and nontumor tissue repertoires were significantly more similar in luminal-like than in basal-like breast cancer. The conclusion that tumor T cells originate in lymph nodes was framed as consistent with a hypothesis rather than directly demonstrated.

The junction shows trimming of 6 bases on V and 4 bases on J, plus 19 bases between the germline ends. Including the terminal cysteine and phenylalanine, the CDR3 comprises 16 residues. Of the read, only the CDR3 DNA is kept; its 48 bases are in frame from base 1. According to the germline V gene, CDR1 reads MNHEY and CDR2 reads SVGEGT. The lymph node samples were taken from the axillary draining lymph nodes of breast cancer patients. Sequenced using an Illumina HiSeq 2000. Multiplex PCR amplification was used to build the TCR beta chain libraries. The amplified TCR beta chain products were analyzed by high-throughput sequencing. TCRdb reanalyzed the raw reads on its own, using fastp at Q25 for trimming and MiXCR for clone calling, and kept in-frame beta chains. Identical CDR3 proteins give one entry, which carries the most common genes and DNA. In all, the sample holds 200,000 or so distinct CDR3 sequences, and roughly 31% of those were seen once. 4.3% of the sample rests with the top ten.

The chain couples TRBV6-2 or TRBV6-3 to TRBJ1-5; the D region possibly corresponds to TRBD1 (6 bases align). This receptor was obtained from a female donor with breast cancer. Some clones in this sample may be carry-over from other donors' samples. The specimen sequenced was axillary lymph node tissue. The CDR3 reads CASSPGAEQGNQPQHF. In nucleotide form, the sequence is TGTGCCAGCAGCCCCGGGGCTGAACAGGGTAATCAGCCCCAGCATTTT.